Each of the 16 T cell receptor beta chains below was sequenced from the same sample in a study of blood T cell repertoires in COVID-19. Clones were read by immunoSEQ multiplex PCR, and TCRdb kept only the in-frame ones, dropping some. This sample has some 65,000 clones, with about 82% found just once. Sample: peripheral blood. The receptor set was obtained from a human donor in a cohort sampled during active COVID-19.

The chain carries TRBV5-4 and TRBJ2-1; the match to TRBD1 covers 10 bases. The CDR3 covers 14 residues. Trimming at V came to 2 bases and at J to 6 bases, leaving 2 bases not matched to a gene. Germline-derived CDR1 and CDR2 are SGHNT and YYREEE (reference sequence). The CDR3 is CASSLGTGVNEQFF. In DNA form, the CDR3 reads TGTGCCAGCAGCTTAGGGACAGGGGTCAATGAGCAGTTCTTC.

This sequence joins TRBV25-1 and TRBJ2-7; D may be TRBD2 (5 bases). The CDR3 runs 10 residues. Germline V lookup: CDR1 MGHDK, CDR2 SYGVNS. Trimming shortened V by 8 bases and J by 7 bases, and 9 bases separated the two germline ends. Written as DNA, the CDR3 is TGTGCCAGCGCGGGTCTTGAGCAGTACTTC. Translated: CASAGLEQYF.

This clone was recorded once. The gene calls are TRBV21-1 and TRBJ1-1. TRBV21-1 is assigned pseudogene status. The CDR3 is 14 amino acids. The CDR3 nucleotides are TGTGCCAGCAGCATGGGGGGGATTGGCACTGAAGCTTTCTTT. It translates to CASSMGGIGTEAFF.

The chain combines TRBV24-1 with TRBJ2-1; D is undetermined. This CDR3 has 13 amino acids. Trimming left V 4 bases short and J 7 bases short, with 10 bases between. Germline V gene lookup returns CDR1 KGHDR and CDR2 SFDVKD. The CDR3 sequence is CATSDWFGNEQFF. As DNA, the CDR3 is TGTGCCACCAGTGACTGGTTCGGGAATGAGCAGTTCTTC.

This chain links TRBV20-1 with TRBJ2-1; TRBD1 is a possible D gene (6 bases). Deletions cut 3 bases from V and 3 bases from J, with 15 bases between. The CDR3 runs 15 residues. CDR1 is DFQATT, CDR2 SNEGSKA, per germline (reference sequence). CDR3: CSASPRDKGYNEQFF. The CDR3 nucleotides read TGCAGTGCTAGTCCCCGGGACAAGGGCTACAATGAGCAGTTCTTC.

This clone was counted between two and nine times. The chain combines TRBV7-8 with TRBJ1-1; no clear D. V shed 3 bases and J shed 2 bases, with 7 bases lying between them. The CDR3 has 13 amino acids. Germline V gives CDR1 SGHVS, CDR2 FQNEAQ. The CDR3 sequence: CASSFRLNTEAFF. The DNA for the CDR3 is TGTGCCAGCAGCTTCAGACTAAACACTGAAGCTTTCTTT.

V is TRBV7-2 and J is TRBJ2-4; D is possibly TRBD2 (6 bases). The CDR3 has 17 amino acids. Germline assignment: CDR1 SGHTA and CDR2 FQGNSA. V was trimmed by 5 bases and J by 0 bases, leaving 17 bases between them. CDR3 sequence: CASSTSGLSLAKNIQYF. In DNA form, the CDR3 reads TGTGCCAGCAGCACCTCAGGACTATCGTTAGCCAAAAACATTCAGTACTTC.

This clone was observed a few times. This chain connects TRBV30 to TRBJ2-7, with 14 nucleotides matching TRBD2. The V and J ends lost 3 bases and 7 bases, in that order; junction bases with no gene match: 14. Germline assignment: CDR1 GTSNPN and CDR2 SVGIG (reference sequence). This CDR3 has 17 residues. CDR3 in amino acids: CAWSPSRLAGGLGEQYF. The DNA for the CDR3 is TGTGCCTGGAGCCCCTCCCGACTAGCGGGAGGGCTGGGGGAGCAGTACTTC.

This clone turned up a few times. The V gene is TRBV12-3 or TRBV12-4, the J gene TRBJ1-2, with D tentatively TRBD1 (5 bases). The CDR3 extends over 13 amino acids. Trimming cost V 3 bases and J 2 bases, with 7 bases left between them. Written as DNA, the CDR3 is TGTGCCAGCAGTTTCCAGGGAAACTATGGCTACACCTTC. Protein sequence: CASSFQGNYGYTF.

The chain uses TRBV9 and TRBJ2-7; 15 bases match TRBD2. The CDR3 spans 18 residues. CDR1 is SGDLS, CDR2 YYNGEE, per germline. The J segment lost 0 bases and the V segment lost 4 bases, leaving 8 bases of the junction unmatched. The CDR3 reads CASSPGTSGRPSSYEQYF. The CDR3 coding sequence is TGTGCCAGCAGCCCAGGGACTAGCGGGAGGCCGAGCTCCTACGAGCAGTACTTC.

The genes are TRBV11-3 and TRBJ2-1; D not certain. Trimming took off 4 bases at V and 9 bases at J, with 13 bases between the two ends. The length of the CDR3 is 13 residues. Germline values: CDR1 SGHNT, CDR2 YENEEA. Here the CDR3 reads CASSSRSMVEQFF. In DNA, the CDR3 is TGTGCCAGCAGCTCCCGGAGTATGGTTGAGCAGTTCTTC. Together with reference TRBV11-3 and TRBJ2-1, the CDR3 gives the full variable domain: EAGVVQSPRYKIIEKKQPVAFWCNPISGHNTLYWYLQNLGQGPELLIRYENEEAVDDSQLPKDRFSAERLKGVDSTLKIQPAELGDSAVYLCASSSRSMVEQFFGPGTRLTVL.

V is TRBV2 and J is TRBJ2-5; 7 bases match TRBD1. V was pared by 6 bases and J by 3 bases, with 10 bases of the junction left unmatched. Germline assignment: CDR1 SNHLY and CDR2 FYNNEI. CDR3 length: 15 amino acids. CDR3 residues: CASRPLTGHEETQYF. The CDR3 DNA reads as TGTGCCAGCAGACCCCTGACAGGGCATGAAGAGACCCAGTACTTC. Based on the CDR3 plus reference TRBV2 and TRBJ2-5, the full variable domain is EPEVTQTPSHQVTQMGQEVILRCVPISNHLYFYWYRQILGQKVEFLVSFYNNEISEKSEIFDDQFSVERPDGSNFTLKIRSTKLEDSAMYFCASRPLTGHEETQYFGPGTRLLVL.

V and J are TRBV28 and TRBJ1-4; weak D call: TRBD1 (5 bases). This CDR3 region has 13 residues. Germline V gene data show CDR1 as MDHEN and CDR2 as SYDVKM. V was trimmed by 3 bases and J by 4 bases, leaving 6 bases between them. CDR3 residues: CASSLGGNEKLFF. CDR3 DNA: TGTGCCAGCAGTTTGGGGGGTAATGAAAAACTGTTTTTT.

J is TRBJ2-1 and V is TRBV5-1, with 10 bases identical to TRBD2. V lost 4 bases to trimming and J lost 10 bases; unmatched junction nucleotides: 17. Per the germline V gene, CDR1 is SGHRS and CDR2 is YFSETQ. The CDR3 loop spans 17 amino acids. CDR3 amino acids: CASSPHSAGGPQLEQFF. In DNA form, the CDR3 reads TGCGCCAGCAGCCCCCACTCAGCGGGAGGGCCCCAGTTGGAGCAGTTCTTC.

This chain links TRBV7-9 with TRBJ1-1, with D possibly TRBD1 on 5 matching bases. Trimming stripped 5 bases from V and 6 bases from J, with 13 bases between. The CDR3 contains 13 residues. Germline CDR1 reads SEHNR; CDR2 reads FQNEAQ (reference sequence). In DNA, the CDR3 is TGTGCCAGCAGCCTTCGGACGGGGGCTGAAGCTTTCTTT. The encoded protein is CASSLRTGAEAFF. The whole variable domain, filled in from reference TRBV7-9 and TRBJ1-1, reads DTGVSQNPRHKITKRGQNVTFRCDPISEHNRLYWYRQTLGQGPEFLTYFQNEAQLEKSRLLSDRFSAERPKGSFSTLEIQRTEQGDSAMYLCASSLRTGAEAFFGQGTRLTVV.

This clone was detected a few times. The genes are TRBV3-1 (or the pseudogene TRBV3-2) and TRBJ2-7, with a weak D call TRBD1 (7 bases). V lost 4 bases and J lost 3, with 19 bases in between. The V gene's germline CDR1 is LGHDT and CDR2 YNNKEL (reference sequence). The CDR3 totals 16 residues. The DNA for the CDR3 is TGTGCCAGCAGCCCAAAGCAGACAGGGACTCTCTACGAGCAGTACTTC. It translates to CASSPKQTGTLYEQYF.